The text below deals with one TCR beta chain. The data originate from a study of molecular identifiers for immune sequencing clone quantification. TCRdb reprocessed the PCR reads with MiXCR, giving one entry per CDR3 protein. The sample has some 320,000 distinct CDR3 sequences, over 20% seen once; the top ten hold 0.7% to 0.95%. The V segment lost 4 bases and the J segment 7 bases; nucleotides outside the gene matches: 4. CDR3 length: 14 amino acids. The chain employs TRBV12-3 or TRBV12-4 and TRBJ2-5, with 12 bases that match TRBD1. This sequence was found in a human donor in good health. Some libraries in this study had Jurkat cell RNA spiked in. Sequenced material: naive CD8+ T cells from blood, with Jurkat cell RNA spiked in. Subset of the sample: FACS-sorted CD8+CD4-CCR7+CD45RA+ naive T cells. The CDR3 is CASSSGQGAGTQYF. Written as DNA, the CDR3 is TGTGCCAGCAGTTCGGGACAGGGGGCGGGGACCCAGTACTTC.